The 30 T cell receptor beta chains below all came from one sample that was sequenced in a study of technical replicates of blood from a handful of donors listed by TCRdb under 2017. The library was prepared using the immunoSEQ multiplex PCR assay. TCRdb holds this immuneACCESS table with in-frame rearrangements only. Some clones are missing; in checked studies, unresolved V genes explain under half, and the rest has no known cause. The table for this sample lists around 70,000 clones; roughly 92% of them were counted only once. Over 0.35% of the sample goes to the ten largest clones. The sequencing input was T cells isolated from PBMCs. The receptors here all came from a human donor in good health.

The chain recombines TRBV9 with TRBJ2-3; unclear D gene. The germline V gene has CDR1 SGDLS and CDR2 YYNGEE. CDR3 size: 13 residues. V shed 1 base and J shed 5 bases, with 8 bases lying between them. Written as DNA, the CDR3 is TGTGCCAGCAGCGTAACGAACAAAGATACGCAGTATTTT. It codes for CASSVTNKDTQYF.

The CDR3 reads CASSLSRNEQFF. Here the CDR3 DNA reads TGTGCCAGCAGCCTCTCTCGCAATGAGCAGTTCTTC. The chain carries TRBV11-1 and TRBJ2-1; D uncertain. V lost 5 bases and J 6 bases, leaving 8 bases between the germline ends. Germline-derived CDR1 and CDR2 are SGHAT and FQDESV (reference sequence). The CDR3 runs to 12 residues. The whole variable domain, remainder taken from reference TRBV11-1 and TRBJ2-1, is EAEVAQSPRYKITEKSQAVAFWCDPISGHATLYWYRQILGQGPELLVQFQDESVVDDSQLPKDRFSAERLKGVDSTLKIQPAELGDSAMYLCASSLSRNEQFFGPGTRLTVL.

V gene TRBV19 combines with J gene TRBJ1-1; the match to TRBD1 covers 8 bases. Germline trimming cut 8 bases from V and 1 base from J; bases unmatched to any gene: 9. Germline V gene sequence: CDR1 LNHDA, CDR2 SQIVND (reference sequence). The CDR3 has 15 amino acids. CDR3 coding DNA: TGTGCCAGTGAAACTGGACAGGGACCGAACACTGAAGCTTTCTTT. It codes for CASETGQGPNTEAFF.

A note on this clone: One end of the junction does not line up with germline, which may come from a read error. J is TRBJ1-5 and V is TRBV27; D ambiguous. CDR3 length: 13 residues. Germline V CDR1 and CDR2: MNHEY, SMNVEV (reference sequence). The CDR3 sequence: CASSLFYGRDCDF. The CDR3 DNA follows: TGTGCCAGCAGTTTATTTTATGGACGGGATTGTGATTTT.

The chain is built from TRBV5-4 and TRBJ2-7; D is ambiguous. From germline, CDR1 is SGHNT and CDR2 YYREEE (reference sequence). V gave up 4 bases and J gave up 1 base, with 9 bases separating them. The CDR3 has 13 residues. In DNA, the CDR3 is TGTGCCAGCAGCCCACTTTATTCCTACGAGCAGTACTTC. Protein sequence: CASSPLYSYEQYF.

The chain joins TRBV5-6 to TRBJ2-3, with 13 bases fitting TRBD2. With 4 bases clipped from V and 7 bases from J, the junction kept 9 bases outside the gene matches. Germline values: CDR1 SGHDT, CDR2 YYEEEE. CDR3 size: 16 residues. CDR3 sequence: CASSDGLAGEPHTQYF. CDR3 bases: TGTGCCAGCAGCGATGGACTAGCGGGAGAACCCCATACGCAGTATTTT.

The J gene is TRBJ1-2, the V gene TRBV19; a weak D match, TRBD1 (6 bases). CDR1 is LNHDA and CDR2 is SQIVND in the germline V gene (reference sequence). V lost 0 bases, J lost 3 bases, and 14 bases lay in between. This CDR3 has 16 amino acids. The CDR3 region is CASSIDREGVDYGYTF. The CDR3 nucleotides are TGTGCCAGTAGTATAGATCGCGAGGGGGTGGACTATGGCTACACCTTC.

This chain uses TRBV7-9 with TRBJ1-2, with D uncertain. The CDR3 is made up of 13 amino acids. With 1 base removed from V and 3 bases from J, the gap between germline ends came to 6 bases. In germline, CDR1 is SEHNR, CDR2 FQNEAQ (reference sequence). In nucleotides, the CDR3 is TGTGCCAGCAGCTTAGGAGAGGACTATGGCTACACCTTC. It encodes CASSLGEDYGYTF.

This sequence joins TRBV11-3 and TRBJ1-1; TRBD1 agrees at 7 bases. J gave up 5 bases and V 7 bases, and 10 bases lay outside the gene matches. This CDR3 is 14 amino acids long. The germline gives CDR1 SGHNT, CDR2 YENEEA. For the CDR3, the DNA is TGTGCCAGCACCCCCTACACAGGGGATACTGAAGCTTTCTTT. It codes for CASTPYTGDTEAFF.

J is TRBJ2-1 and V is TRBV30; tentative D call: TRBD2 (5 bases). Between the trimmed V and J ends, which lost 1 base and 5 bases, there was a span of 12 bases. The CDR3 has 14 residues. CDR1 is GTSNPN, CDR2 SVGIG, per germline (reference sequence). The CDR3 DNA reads TGTGCCTGGAGTGGGACTCCGATCGACAATGAGCAGTTCTTC. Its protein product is CAWSGTPIDNEQFF.

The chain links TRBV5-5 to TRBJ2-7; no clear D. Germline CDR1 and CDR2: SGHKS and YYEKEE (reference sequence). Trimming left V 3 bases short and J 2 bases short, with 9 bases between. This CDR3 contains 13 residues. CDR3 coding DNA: TGTGCCAGCAGCTCGCTGAGCACCTACGAGCAGTACTTC. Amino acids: CASSSLSTYEQYF. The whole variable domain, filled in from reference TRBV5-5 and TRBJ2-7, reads DAGVTQSPTHLIKTRGQQVTLRCSPISGHKSVSWYQQVLGQGPQFIFQYYEKEERGRGNFPDRFSARQFPNYSSELNVNALLLGDSALYLCASSSLSTYEQYFGPGTRLTVT.

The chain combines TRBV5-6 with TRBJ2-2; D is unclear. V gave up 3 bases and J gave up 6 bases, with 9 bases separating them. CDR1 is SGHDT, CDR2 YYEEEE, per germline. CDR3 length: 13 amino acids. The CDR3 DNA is TGTGCCAGCAGCTCGAGAAGCTCCGGGGAGCTGTTTTTT. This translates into CASSSRSSGELFF.

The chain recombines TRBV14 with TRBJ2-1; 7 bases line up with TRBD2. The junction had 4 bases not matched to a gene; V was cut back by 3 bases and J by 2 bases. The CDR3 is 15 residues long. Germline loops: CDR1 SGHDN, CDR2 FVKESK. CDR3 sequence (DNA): TGTGCCAGCAGCCATGTTAGCGGGCCCTACAATGAGCAGTTCTTC. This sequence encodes CASSHVSGPYNEQFF.

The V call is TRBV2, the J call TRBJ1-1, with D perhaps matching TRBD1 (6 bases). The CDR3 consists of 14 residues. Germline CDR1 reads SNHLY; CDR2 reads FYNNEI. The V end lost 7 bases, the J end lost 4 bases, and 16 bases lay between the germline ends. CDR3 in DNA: TGTGCCAGCAACGGCGGTCGCAGGGGCACTGAAGCTTTCTTT. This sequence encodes CASNGGRRGTEAFF.

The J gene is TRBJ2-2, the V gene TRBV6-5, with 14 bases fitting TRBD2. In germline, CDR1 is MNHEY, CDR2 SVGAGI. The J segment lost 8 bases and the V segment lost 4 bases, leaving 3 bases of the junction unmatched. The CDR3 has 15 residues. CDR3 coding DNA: TGTGCCAGCAGTTGGGGACTAGCGGGAGTTGGGGAGCTGTTTTTT. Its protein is CASSWGLAGVGELFF.

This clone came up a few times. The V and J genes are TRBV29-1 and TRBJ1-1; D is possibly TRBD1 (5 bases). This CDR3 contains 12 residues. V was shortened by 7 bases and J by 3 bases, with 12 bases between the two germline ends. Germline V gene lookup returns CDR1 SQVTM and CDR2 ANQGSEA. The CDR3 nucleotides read TGCAGCGGGGGGAGGGTAGACACTGAAGCTTTCTTT. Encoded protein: CSGGRVDTEAFF. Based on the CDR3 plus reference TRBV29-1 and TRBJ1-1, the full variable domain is SAVISQKPSRDICQRGTSLTIQCQVDSQVTMMFWYRQQPGQSLTLIATANQGSEATYESGFVIDKFPISRPNLTFSTLTVSNMSPEDSSIYLCSGGRVDTEAFFGQGTRLTVV.

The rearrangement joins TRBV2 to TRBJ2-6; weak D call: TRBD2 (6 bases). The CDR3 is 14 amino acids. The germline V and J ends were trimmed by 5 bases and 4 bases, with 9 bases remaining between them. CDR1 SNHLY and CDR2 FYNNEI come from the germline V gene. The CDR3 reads CASSIAGGANVLTF. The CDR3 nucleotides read TGTGCCAGCAGTATTGCGGGAGGGGCCAACGTCCTGACTTTC. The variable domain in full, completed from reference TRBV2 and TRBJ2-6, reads EPEVTQTPSHQVTQMGQEVILRCVPISNHLYFYWYRQILGQKVEFLVSFYNNEISEKSEIFDDQFSVERPDGSNFTLKIRSTKLEDSAMYFCASSIAGGANVLTFGAGSRLTVL.

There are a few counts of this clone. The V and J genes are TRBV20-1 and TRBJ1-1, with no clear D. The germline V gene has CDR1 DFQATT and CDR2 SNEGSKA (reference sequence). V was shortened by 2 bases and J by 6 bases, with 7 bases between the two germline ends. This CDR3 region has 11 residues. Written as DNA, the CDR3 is TGCAGTGCTAGACCGTACTCTGAAGCTTTCTTT. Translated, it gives CSARPYSEAFF.

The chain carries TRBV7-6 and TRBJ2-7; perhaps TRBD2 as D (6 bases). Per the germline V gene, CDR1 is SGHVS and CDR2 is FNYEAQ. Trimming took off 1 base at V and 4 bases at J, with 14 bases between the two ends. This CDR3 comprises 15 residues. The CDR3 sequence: CASSLETGSSYEQYF. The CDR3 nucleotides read TGTGCCAGCAGCTTAGAAACCGGGAGTTCATACGAGCAGTACTTC.

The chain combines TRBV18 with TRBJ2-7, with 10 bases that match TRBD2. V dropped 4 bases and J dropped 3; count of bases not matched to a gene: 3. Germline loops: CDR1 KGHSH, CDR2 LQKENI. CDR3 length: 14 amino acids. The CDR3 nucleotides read TGTGCCAGCTCACTAGCGGGAGGTCTCTACGAGCAGTACTTC. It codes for CASSLAGGLYEQYF. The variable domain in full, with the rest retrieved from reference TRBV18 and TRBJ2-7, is NAGVMQNPRHLVRRRGQEARLRCSPMKGHSHVYWYRQLPEEGLKFMVYLQKENIIDESGMPKERFSAEFPKEGPSILRIQQVVRGDSAAYFCASSLAGGLYEQYFGPGTRLTVT.

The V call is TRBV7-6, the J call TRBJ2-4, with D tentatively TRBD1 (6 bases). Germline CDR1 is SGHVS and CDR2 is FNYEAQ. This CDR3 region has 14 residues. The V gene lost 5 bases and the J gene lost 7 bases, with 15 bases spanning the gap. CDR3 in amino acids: CASSPGLGANIQYF. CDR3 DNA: TGTGCCAGCAGCCCGGGTCTGGGGGCTAACATTCAGTACTTC. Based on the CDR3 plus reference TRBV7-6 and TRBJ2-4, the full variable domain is GAGVSQSPRYKVTKRGQDVALRCDPISGHVSLYWYRQALGQGPEFLTYFNYEAQQDKSGLPNDRFSAERPEGSISTLTIQRTEQRDSAMYRCASSPGLGANIQYFGAGTRLSVL.

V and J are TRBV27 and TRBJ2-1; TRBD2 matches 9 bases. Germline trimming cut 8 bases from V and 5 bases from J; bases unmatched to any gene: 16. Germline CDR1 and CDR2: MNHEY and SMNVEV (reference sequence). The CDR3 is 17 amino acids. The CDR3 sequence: CASAPWREGPPHNEQFF. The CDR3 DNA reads TGTGCCAGCGCCCCTTGGCGGGAGGGCCCGCCGCACAATGAGCAGTTCTTC.

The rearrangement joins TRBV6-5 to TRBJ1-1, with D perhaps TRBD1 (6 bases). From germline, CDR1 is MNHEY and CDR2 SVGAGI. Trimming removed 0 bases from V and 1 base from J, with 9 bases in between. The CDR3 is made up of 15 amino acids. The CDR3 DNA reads TGTGCCAGCAGTTACTCCCAGGGGCCGAACACTGAAGCTTTCTTT. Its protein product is CASSYSQGPNTEAFF.

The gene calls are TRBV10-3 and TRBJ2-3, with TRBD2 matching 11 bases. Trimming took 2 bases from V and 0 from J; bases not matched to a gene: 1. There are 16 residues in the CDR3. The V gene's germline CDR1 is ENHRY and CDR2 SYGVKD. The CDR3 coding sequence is TGTGCCATCAGTGAGACTAGCGGGAGTAGCACAGATACGCAGTATTTT. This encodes CAISETSGSSTDTQYF.

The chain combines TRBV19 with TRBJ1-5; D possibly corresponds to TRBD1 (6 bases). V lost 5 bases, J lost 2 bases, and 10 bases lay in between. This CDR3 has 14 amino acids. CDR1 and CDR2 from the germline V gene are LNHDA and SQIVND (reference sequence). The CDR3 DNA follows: TGTGCCAGTAGTGGAAGACAGGGCAATCAGCCCCAGCATTTT. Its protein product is CASSGRQGNQPQHF.

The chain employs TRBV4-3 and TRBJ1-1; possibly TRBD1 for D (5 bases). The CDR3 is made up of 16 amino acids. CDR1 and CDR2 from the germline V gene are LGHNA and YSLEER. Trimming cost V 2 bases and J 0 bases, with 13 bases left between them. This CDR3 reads CASSQKQGVMNTEAFF. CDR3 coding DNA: TGCGCCAGCAGCCAAAAGCAGGGCGTTATGAACACTGAAGCTTTCTTT.

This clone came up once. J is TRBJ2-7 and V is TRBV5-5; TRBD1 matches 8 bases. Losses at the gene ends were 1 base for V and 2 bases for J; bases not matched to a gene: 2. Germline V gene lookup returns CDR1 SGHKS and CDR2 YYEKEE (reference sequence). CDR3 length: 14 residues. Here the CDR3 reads CASSLQGAPYEQYF. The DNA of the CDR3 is TGTGCCAGCAGCTTGCAGGGGGCCCCCTACGAGCAGTACTTC.

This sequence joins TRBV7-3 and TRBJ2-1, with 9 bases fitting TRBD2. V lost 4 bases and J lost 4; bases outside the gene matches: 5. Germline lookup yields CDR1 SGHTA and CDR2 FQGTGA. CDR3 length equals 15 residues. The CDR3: CASSSLAGPYNEQFF. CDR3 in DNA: TGTGCCAGCAGCTCCCTAGCGGGGCCGTACAATGAGCAGTTCTTC.

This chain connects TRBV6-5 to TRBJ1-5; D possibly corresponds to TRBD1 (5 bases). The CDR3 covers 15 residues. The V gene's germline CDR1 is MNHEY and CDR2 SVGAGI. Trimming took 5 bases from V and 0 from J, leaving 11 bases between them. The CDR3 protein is CASSPDSYSNQPQHF. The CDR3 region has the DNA TGTGCCAGCAGTCCAGACAGTTATAGCAATCAGCCCCAGCATTTT.

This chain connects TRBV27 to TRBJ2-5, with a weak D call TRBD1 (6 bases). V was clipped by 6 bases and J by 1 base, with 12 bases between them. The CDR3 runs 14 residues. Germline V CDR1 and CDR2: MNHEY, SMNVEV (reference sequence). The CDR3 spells CASSARGTQETQYF. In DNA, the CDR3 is TGTGCCAGCAGCGCTAGGGGGACCCAAGAGACCCAGTACTTC.